This TCR beta chain was recorded in a study of cytomegalovirus exposure and HLA in healthy donors. General study points: Rarity marked most TCR sequences, yet some public TCRs occurred in many donors.

60 Vbeta and 13 Jbeta primers were used in PCR. Assay used: immunoSEQ multiplex PCR; TCRdb lists only in-frame clones, some missing. The sample records 150,000 or so clones, roughly four fifths being singletons. The J segment lost 7 bases and the V segment lost 4 bases, leaving 4 bases of the junction unmatched. This CDR3 is built from 14 residues. Germline assignment: CDR1 SGHRS and CDR2 YFSETQ. Comments on this clone: Its antigen is unknown.

The source material was PBMCs. The V and J genes are TRBV5-1 and TRBJ2-3; 12 bases fit TRBD2. The clonotype was recovered from a man aged 25 to 45 in good health and CMV-seropositive. CDR3 in DNA: TGCGCCAGCAGCAAGACTAGCGGGAGTAATACGCAGTATTTT. Translation: CASSKTSGSNTQYF.